Listed below are T cell receptor beta chains from one sample, sequenced in a study of CD8 T cells in ankylosing spondylitis. MiXCR was run by TCRdb on the 5' RACE reads, yielding one entry per CDR3 protein. This sample has around 94,000 distinct CDR3 sequences; roughly 9% occur once, and the top ten carry over 25%. Sequencing used blood, either unsorted or a sorted T cell fraction (not recorded which). These receptor sequences come from a male donor with ankylosing spondylitis. CDR3s leave out the opening cysteine and the closing phenylalanine or tryptophan.

TRBJ2-2 TRBV27 ASSPTTRGSTAGELF
TRBJ2-3 TRBV7-9 ASSSPSGSTDTQY
TRBJ2-3 TRBV3-1 ASSQDRNEDTQY
TRBJ2-7 TRBV5-6 ASSLDSKYYEQY
TRBJ2-5 TRBV2 ASSEPAGETQY
TRBJ1-1 TRBV5-6 ASSLHWSNTEAF
TRBJ2-2 TRBV12-3/TRBV12-4 ASRGYTGELF
TRBJ2-3 TRBV12-3/TRBV12-4 ASSLGSGAEEDTQY
TRBJ2-5 TRBV7-8 ASSFPGLAGVGGLEETQY
TRBJ2-1 TRBV24-1 ATSDSRGTSAYNEQF
TRBJ2-1 TRBV24-1 ATHSGLAGNSEQF
TRBJ1-2 TRBV2 ASQGELRGYT
TRBJ2-1 TRBV15 ATSREGPLSDNEQF
TRBJ1-2 TRBV29-1 SVEPGTGYNYGYT
TRBJ2-1 TRBV27 ASSLRLAGSYNEQF
TRBJ2-1 TRBV30 AWDTQQGAGEQF
TRBJ2-1 TRBV28 ASRLSGGNNEQF
TRBJ2-1 TRBV29-1 SVLIIGEQF
TRBJ1-2 TRBV12-3/TRBV12-4 ASSFGVELSYGYT
TRBJ2-1 TRBV20-1 SAREFRTEDNEQF
TRBJ1-1 TRBV7-9 ASSKQEFSSTEAF
TRBJ2-3 TRBV7-2 ASSLAGLALGHTQY
TRBJ2-5 TRBV12-3/TRBV12-4 ASSTSGQETQY
TRBJ2-1 TRBV27 ASSLSKGLAPNEQF
TRBJ2-7 TRBV6-2/TRBV6-3 ASIAGTTYEQY
TRBJ2-2 TRBV24-1 ATSDFPGELF
TRBJ1-3 TRBV2 ASKQGASDTIH
TRBJ2-1 TRBV21-1 ASSSRERQPGNEQF
TRBJ1-1 TRBV11-2 ASSLSSGGVAEAF
TRBJ1-1 TRBV6-6 ASRSGVGAF
TRBJ1-1 TRBV12-3/TRBV12-4 ASTLGPNTEAF
TRBJ1-2 TRBV12-3/TRBV12-4 ASSLNYGGTGFYGYT
TRBJ2-7 TRBV30 AWSVEREGSYEQY
TRBJ1-1 TRBV10-3 AISEEGGTEAF
TRBJ2-2 TRBV27 ASSLNAPGELF
TRBJ2-1 TRBV20-1 SAPDTYNEQF
TRBJ2-1 TRBV7-9 ASSLVGLAGSYNEQF
TRBJ2-1 TRBV4-1 ASILREGLGHEQF
TRBJ1-5 TRBV20-1 SARGDRPNQPQH
TRBJ2-1 TRBV7-9 ASSDSSGLSSYNEQF
TRBJ2-1 TRBV7-9 ASSLGRDNEQF
TRBJ1-1 TRBV19 ASSDRDRGRGNTEAF
TRBJ2-1 TRBV27 ASSTRWEQF
TRBJ2-3 TRBV27 ASRLGARTDTQY
TRBJ2-7 TRBV10-3 AISEINGTSGSPYEQY